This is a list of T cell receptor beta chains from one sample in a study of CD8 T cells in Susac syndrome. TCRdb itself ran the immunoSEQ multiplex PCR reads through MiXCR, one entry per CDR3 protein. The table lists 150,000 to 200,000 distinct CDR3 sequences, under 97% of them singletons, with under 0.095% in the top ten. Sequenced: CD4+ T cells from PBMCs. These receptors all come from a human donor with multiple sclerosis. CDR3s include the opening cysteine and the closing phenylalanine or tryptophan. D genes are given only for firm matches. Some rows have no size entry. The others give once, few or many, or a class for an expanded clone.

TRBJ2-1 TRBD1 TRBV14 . TGTGCCAGCAGGCAGACAGGGCCAACTAATGAGCAGTTCTTC CASRQTGPTNEQFF
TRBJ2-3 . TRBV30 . TGTGCCTGGACGGGCCTGGATACGCAGTATTTT CAWTGLDTQYF
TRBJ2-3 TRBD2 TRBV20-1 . TGCAGTGCAACCCCGGGACTAGCCACAGATACGCAGTATTTT CSATPGLATDTQYF
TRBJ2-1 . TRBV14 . TGTGCCAGCAGCCACGAAAACAGGGCTGAGCAGTTCTTC CASSHENRAEQFF
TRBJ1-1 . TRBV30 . TGTGCCTGGAGTCACCCTAAGTTCCCTGAAGCTTTCTTT CAWSHPKFPEAFF
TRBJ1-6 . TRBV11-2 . TGTGCCAGCAGCTTAGGGGAGGCCAGTTCACCCCTCCACTTT CASSLGEASSPLHF
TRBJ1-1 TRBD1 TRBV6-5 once TGTGCCAGCAGTATTGACAGGGATCAGAACACTGAAGCTTTCTTT CASSIDRDQNTEAFF
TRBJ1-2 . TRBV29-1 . TGCAGCGTTGTGGTTGAGGCTAACTATGGCTACACCTTC CSVVVEANYGYTF
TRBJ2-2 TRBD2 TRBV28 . TGTGCCAGCAGGACCCCGCGGGGGGGGGATACCGGGGAGCTGTTTTTT CASRTPRGGDTGELFF
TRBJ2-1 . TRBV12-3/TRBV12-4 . TGTGCCAGCAGTTTAAGGGGGGCGATCCACAATGAGCAGTTCTTC CASSLRGAIHNEQFF
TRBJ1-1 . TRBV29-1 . TGCAGCGTTGAGAGGGTAATGGTATCCACTGAAGCTTTCTTT CSVERVMVSTEAFF
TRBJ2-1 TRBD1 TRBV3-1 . TGTGCCAGCAGCCGGCAGTCCGGACAGGGCAACAATGAGCAGTTCTTC CASSRQSGQGNNEQFF
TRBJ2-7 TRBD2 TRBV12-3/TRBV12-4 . TGTGCCAGCGGGACTAGCGGGGTACCCTACGAGCAGTACTTC CASGTSGVPYEQYF
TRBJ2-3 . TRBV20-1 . TGCAGTGCTATCGGATTATCCGCAGATACGCAGTATTTT CSAIGLSADTQYF
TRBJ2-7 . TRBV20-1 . TGCAGTGCTAGCAGGGGAACGGGAGGATACGAGCAGTACTTC CSASRGTGGYEQYF
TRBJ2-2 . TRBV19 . TGTGCCAGTAGGAAGAACCAAGCGAACACCGGGGAGCTGTTTTTT CASRKNQANTGELFF
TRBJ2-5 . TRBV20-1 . TGCAGTGCTAGAAATAGCGTGAAAGAGACCCAGTACTTC CSARNSVKETQYF
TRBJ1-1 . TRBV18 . TGTGCCAGCTCACCACGGGAGACTGAAGCTTTCTTT CASSPRETEAFF
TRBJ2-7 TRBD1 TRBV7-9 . TGTGCCAGCAGCTTGAGCTCACAGGGGGCGGCCGAGCAGTACTTC CASSLSSQGAAEQYF
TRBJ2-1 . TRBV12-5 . TGTGCTAGTGGTTTGCGGAACAGGGTTATCGATGAGCAGTTCTTC CASGLRNRVIDEQFF
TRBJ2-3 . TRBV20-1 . TGCAGTCAGTCCTCTCCGGCGGGGAGCACAGATACGCAGTATTTT CSQSSPAGSTDTQYF
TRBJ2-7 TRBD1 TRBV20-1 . TGCAGTGCTACAAGGACAGGGGAAGGCTACGAGCAGTACTTC CSATRTGEGYEQYF